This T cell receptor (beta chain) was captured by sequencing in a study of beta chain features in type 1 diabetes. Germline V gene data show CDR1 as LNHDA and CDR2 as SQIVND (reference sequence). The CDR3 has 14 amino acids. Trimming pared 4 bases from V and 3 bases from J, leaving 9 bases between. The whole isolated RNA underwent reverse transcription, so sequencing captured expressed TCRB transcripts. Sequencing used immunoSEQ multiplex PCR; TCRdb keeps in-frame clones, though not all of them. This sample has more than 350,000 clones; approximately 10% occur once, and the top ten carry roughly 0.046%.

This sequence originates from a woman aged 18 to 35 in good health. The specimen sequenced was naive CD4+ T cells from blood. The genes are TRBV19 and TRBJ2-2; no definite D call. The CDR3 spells CASSRGDYTGELFF. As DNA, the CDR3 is TGTGCCAGTAGTAGAGGAGATTACACCGGGGAGCTGTTTTTT. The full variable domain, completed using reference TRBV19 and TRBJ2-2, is DGGITQSPKYLFRKEGQNVTLSCEQNLNHDAMYWYRQDPGQGLRLIYYSQIVNDFQKGDIAEGYSVSREKKESFPLTVTSAQKNPTAFYLCASSRGDYTGELFFGEGSRLTVL.